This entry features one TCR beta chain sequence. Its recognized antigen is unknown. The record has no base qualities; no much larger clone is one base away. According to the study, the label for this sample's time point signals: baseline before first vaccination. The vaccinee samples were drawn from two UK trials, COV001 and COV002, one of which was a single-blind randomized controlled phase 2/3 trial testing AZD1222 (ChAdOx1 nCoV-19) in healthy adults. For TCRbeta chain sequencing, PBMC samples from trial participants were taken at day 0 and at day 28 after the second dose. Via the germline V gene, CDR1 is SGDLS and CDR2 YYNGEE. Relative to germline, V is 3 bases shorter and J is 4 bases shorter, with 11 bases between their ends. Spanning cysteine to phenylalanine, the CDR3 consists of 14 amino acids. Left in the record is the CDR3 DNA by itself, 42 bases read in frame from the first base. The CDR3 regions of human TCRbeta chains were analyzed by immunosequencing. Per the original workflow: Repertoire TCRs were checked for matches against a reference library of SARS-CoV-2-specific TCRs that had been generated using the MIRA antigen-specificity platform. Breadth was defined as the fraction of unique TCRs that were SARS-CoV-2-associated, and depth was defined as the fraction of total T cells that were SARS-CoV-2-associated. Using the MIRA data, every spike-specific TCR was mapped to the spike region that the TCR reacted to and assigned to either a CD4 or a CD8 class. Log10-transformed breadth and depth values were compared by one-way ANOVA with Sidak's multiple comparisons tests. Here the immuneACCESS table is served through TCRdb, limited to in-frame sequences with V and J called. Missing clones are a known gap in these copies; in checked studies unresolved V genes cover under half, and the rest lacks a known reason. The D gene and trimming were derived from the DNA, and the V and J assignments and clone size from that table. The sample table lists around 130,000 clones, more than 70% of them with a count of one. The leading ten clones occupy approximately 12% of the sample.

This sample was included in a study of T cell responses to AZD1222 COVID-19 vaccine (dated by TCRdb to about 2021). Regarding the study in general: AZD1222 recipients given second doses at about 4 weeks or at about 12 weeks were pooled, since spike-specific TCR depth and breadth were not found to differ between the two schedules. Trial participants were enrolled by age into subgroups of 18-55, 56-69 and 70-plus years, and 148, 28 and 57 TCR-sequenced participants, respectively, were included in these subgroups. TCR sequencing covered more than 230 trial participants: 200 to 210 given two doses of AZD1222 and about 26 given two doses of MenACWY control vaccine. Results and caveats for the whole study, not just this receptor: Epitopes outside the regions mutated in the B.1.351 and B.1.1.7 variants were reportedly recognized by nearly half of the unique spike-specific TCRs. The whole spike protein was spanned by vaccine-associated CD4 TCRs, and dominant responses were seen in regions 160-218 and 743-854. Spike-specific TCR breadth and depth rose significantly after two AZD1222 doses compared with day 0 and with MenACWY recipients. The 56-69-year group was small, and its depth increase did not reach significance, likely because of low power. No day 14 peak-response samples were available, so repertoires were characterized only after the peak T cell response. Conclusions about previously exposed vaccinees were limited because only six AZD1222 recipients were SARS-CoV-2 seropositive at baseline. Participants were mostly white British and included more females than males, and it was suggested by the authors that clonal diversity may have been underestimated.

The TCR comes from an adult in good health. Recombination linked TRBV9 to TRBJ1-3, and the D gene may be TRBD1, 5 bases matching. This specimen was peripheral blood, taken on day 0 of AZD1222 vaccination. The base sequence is TGTGCCAGCAGCGCCCGAGAGGGGGGAAACACCATATATTTT. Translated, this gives CASSAREGGNTIYF.